The 29 T cell receptor beta chains below were found in one sample sequenced in a study of response to subunit inactivated influenza vaccine. TCRdb fed the RT-PCR reads into MiXCR, producing one record per CDR3 protein. The sample shows over 150,000 distinct CDR3 sequences, roughly a tenth of them seen only once. Sequencing used non-naive T cells sorted from PBMCs, obtained 40 to 50 days after vaccination. These receptors were obtained from a man in his fifties or sixties who received an inactivated influenza vaccine.

This clonotype was found a few times. V usage is TRBV4-2 and J usage is TRBJ1-1; the D gene is possibly TRBD1 (5 bases). V was pared by 0 bases and J by 3 bases, with 11 bases between. Germline CDR1 reads LGHNA; CDR2 reads YNFKEQ. This CDR3 is 15 amino acids long. The CDR3 DNA reads as TGTGCCAGCAGCCAAGATGATGGGGCGTACACTGAAGCTTTCTTT. This translates into CASSQDDGAYTEAFF.

This clonotype was counted many times. In DNA, the CDR3 is TGTGCCAGCAGCTTAGTAGCGGGGAGAGAGACCCAGTACTTC. Its translation: CASSLVAGRETQYF. This rearrangement joins TRBV7-2 to TRBJ2-5; 8 bases are a match to TRBD2. The CDR3 sequence is 14 residues long. V was pared by 1 base and J by 4 bases, with 2 bases of the junction left unmatched. Germline V gene data show CDR1 as SGHTA and CDR2 as FQGNSA.

This clonotype occurred a few times. The J gene is TRBJ2-3, the V gene TRBV20-1; TRBD1 is a possible D gene (5 bases). The germline gives CDR1 DFQATT, CDR2 SNEGSKA (reference sequence). V lost 4 bases, J lost 6 bases, and 8 bases lay in between. The CDR3 loop spans 11 amino acids. The CDR3 sequence: CSATRGDTQYF. The CDR3 nucleotides read TGCAGTGCTACTAGGGGCGATACGCAGTATTTT.

The chain has TRBV12-5 and TRBJ1-5; TRBD1 aligns across 7 bases. The V gene end was trimmed by 9 bases and the J gene end by 4 bases; junction bases not matched to a gene: 6. CDR1 is LGHNT and CDR2 is FRNRAP in the germline V gene. The CDR3 has 13 residues. The CDR3, as DNA: TGTGCTAGCGCCGCACAGGGGAATCAGCCCCAGCATTTT. Protein product: CASAAQGNQPQHF.

This clonotype was picked up a small number of times. CDR3 region: CSATLPGGNFETQYF. CDR3 DNA: TGCAGTGCTACTCTCCCGGGGGGCAATTTCGAGACCCAGTACTTC. The J gene is TRBJ2-5, the V gene TRBV20-1; TRBD2 might be the D (7 bases). The V gene lost 4 bases and the J gene lost 5 bases, with 20 bases spanning the gap. Germline V gives CDR1 DFQATT, CDR2 SNEGSKA (reference sequence). The CDR3 sequence is 15 residues long.

This chain links TRBV28 with TRBJ2-7; no reliable D call. V was clipped by 4 bases and J by 3 bases, with 19 bases between them. Germline loops: CDR1 MDHEN, CDR2 SYDVKM. The CDR3 has 16 amino acids. CDR3: CASSSSGRIDGYEQYF. The CDR3 coding sequence is TGTGCCAGCAGTTCTTCTGGTCGGATCGACGGCTACGAGCAGTACTTC.

The gene calls are TRBV9 and TRBJ2-6, with 7 bases identical to TRBD1. This CDR3 has 19 residues. Losses at the gene ends were 0 bases for V and 7 bases for J; bases not matched to a gene: 16. Germline values: CDR1 SGDLS, CDR2 YYNGEE. The CDR3 protein is CASSVDPRTGVGIANVLTF. The CDR3 DNA follows: TGTGCCAGCAGCGTAGATCCTCGGACAGGAGTGGGGATAGCCAACGTCCTGACTTTC.

The rearrangement joins TRBV24-1 to TRBJ2-3; D not certain. The germline gives CDR1 KGHDR, CDR2 SFDVKD. This CDR3 spans 9 amino acids. V lost 12 bases, J lost 2 bases, and 2 bases lay in between. The CDR3 nucleotides are TGTGCCGTCACAGATACGCAGTATTTT. Its translation is CAVTDTQYF.

The chain has TRBV28 and TRBJ1-3, with D tentatively TRBD1 (5 bases). V shed 6 bases and J shed 5 bases, with 14 bases lying between them. Germline assignment: CDR1 MDHEN and CDR2 SYDVKM. The CDR3 has 14 amino acids. The CDR3 DNA follows: TGTGCCAGCAGACCGCCGGGGCGAAGAAACACCATATATTTT. This codes for CASRPPGRRNTIYF.

V usage is TRBV20-1 and J usage is TRBJ2-5; D is uncertain. V was shortened by 6 bases and J by 4 bases, with 12 bases between the two germline ends. The CDR3 spans 12 residues. CDR1 and CDR2 (germline): DFQATT, SNEGSKA (reference sequence). The DNA of the CDR3 is TGCAGTGCCTGGGATCAGCGAGAGACCCAGTACTTC. It specifies CSAWDQRETQYF.

This clonotype was counted ten times or more. The V and J genes are TRBV3-1 and TRBJ1-1, with unresolved D. Germline V gene lookup returns CDR1 LGHDT and CDR2 YNNKEL (reference sequence). The V gene lost 4 bases and the J gene lost 1 base, with 4 bases spanning the gap. The CDR3 spans 12 residues. DNA for the CDR3: TGTGCCAGCAGCCGGGGGAACACTGAAGCTTTCTTT. This gives the protein CASSRGNTEAFF.

This chain joins TRBV12-3 or TRBV12-4 and TRBJ2-3; D is unresolved. Trimming pared 6 bases from V and 0 bases from J, leaving 19 bases between. The CDR3 sequence is 17 residues long. CDR3 nucleotides: TGTGCCAGCAGCTCCTCCGGCCAGACCGATAGCACAGATACGCAGTATTTT. Translated, it gives CASSSSGQTDSTDTQYF.

This clonotype was observed many times. J is TRBJ2-1 and V is TRBV14, with TRBD2 matching 12 bases. J gave up 0 bases and V 0 bases, and 12 bases lay outside the gene matches. This CDR3 has 21 amino acids. From germline, CDR1 is SGHDN and CDR2 FVKESK. DNA for the CDR3: TGTGCCAGCAGCCAAGACCATGGACTAGCGGGATTTCTGAGCTCCTACAATGAGCAGTTCTTC. This translates into CASSQDHGLAGFLSSYNEQFF.

This clonotype was counted a few times. The V and J genes are TRBV6-5 and TRBJ2-1; TRBD2 matches at 7 bases. The CDR3 is 12 amino acids. Germline CDR1 reads MNHEY; CDR2 reads SVGAGI. J lost 10 bases, V lost 10 bases, and 10 bases had no gene match. The CDR3 protein is CATRGDIAEQFF. The CDR3 bases are TGTGCCACCCGGGGGGATATAGCGGAGCAGTTCTTC.

The DNA of the CDR3 is TGTGCCAGCAGCGAGACCGTGAACACTGAAGCTTTCTTT. Its translation: CASSETVNTEAFF. The chain couples TRBV9 to TRBJ1-1, with D uncertain. Germline CDR1 reads SGDLS; CDR2 reads YYNGEE. This CDR3 is 13 amino acids long. V shed 3 bases and J shed 0 bases, with 6 bases lying between them.

The gene calls are TRBV3-1 and TRBJ2-7, with 9 bases lining up with TRBD1. The germline V gene has CDR1 LGHDT and CDR2 YNNKEL (reference sequence). This CDR3 comprises 16 residues. The V segment lost 5 bases and the J segment 3 bases; nucleotides outside the gene matches: 11. The CDR3 DNA reads TGTGCCAGCAGCACCGATCCGGGACAGGGTGGCTACGAGCAGTACTTC. It yields the protein CASSTDPGQGGYEQYF.

V and J are TRBV12-3 or TRBV12-4 and TRBJ1-5; D gene uncertain. The CDR3 is 11 residues long. Trimming pared 3 bases from V and 7 bases from J, leaving 4 bases between. CDR3 in DNA: TGTGCCAGCAGTTTTGGGCAGCCCCAGCATTTT. Its translation: CASSFGQPQHF.

This clonotype was picked up many times. The chain employs TRBV6-5 and TRBJ2-7; no firm D call. This CDR3 has 14 residues. V was clipped by 1 base and J by 0 bases, with 7 bases between them. Germline lookup yields CDR1 MNHEY and CDR2 SVGAGI. CDR3: CASSYFADSYEQYF. The DNA for the CDR3 is TGTGCCAGCAGTTACTTCGCGGACTCCTACGAGCAGTACTTC.

This clonotype was counted between two and nine times. This sequence joins TRBV7-2 and TRBJ2-3, with 15 bases aligning to TRBD2. The V gene's germline CDR1 is SGHTA and CDR2 FQGNSA. The V and J ends lost 1 base and 6 bases, in that order; junction bases with no gene match: 2. This CDR3 is 16 amino acids long. The CDR3 sequence is CASSLGTSGRVDTQYF. The DNA for the CDR3 is TGTGCCAGCAGCTTAGGGACTAGCGGGAGGGTGGATACGCAGTATTTT.

This clonotype was counted a single time. This chain joins TRBV24-1 and TRBJ2-5; no reliable D call. V was pared by 5 bases and J by 0 bases, with 6 bases between. This CDR3 comprises 13 residues. Germline-derived CDR1 and CDR2 are KGHDR and SFDVKD. The CDR3 DNA is TGTGCCACCAGTGCTAGTAACCAAGAGACCCAGTACTTC. Translation gives CATSASNQETQYF.

This clonotype occurred a few times. The V and J genes are TRBV5-1 and TRBJ2-3; D remains ambiguous. The CDR3 spans 13 residues. Per germline, CDR1 SGHRS and CDR2 YFSETQ. V lost 2 bases and J 3 bases, leaving 7 bases between the germline ends. The CDR3 region is CASSFRQTDTQYF. The CDR3 DNA reads TGCGCCAGCAGCTTTAGGCAGACAGATACGCAGTATTTT.

This clonotype was detected many times. The chain joins TRBV28 to TRBJ2-2; D may be TRBD1 (6 bases). This CDR3 comprises 14 residues. Germline V gene lookup returns CDR1 MDHEN and CDR2 SYDVKM. The ends were cut back, 8 bases at V and 1 base at J, with 11 bases in the middle. CDR3 in amino acids: CASHRVLNTGELFF. The CDR3 DNA is TGTGCCAGCCACAGGGTATTGAACACCGGGGAGCTGTTTTTT.

This clonotype was recorded many times. The rearrangement links TRBV4-2 to TRBJ2-1; 7 nucleotides match TRBD1. CDR3 length: 14 amino acids. The V and J ends lost 6 bases and 2 bases, in that order; junction bases with no gene match: 4. Germline V gene sequence: CDR1 LGHNA, CDR2 YNFKEQ. The CDR3 loop is CASSPGTAYNEQFF. Here the CDR3 DNA reads TGTGCCAGCAGTCCCGGGACAGCCTACAATGAGCAGTTCTTC.

This clonotype has at least ten counts. The V gene is TRBV20-1, the J gene TRBJ2-7, with 10 bases identical to TRBD2. This CDR3 region has 14 residues. After removal of 5 bases from V and 6 bases from J, the junction contained 10 bases not matched to a gene. Germline values: CDR1 DFQATT, CDR2 SNEGSKA (reference sequence). The CDR3 loop is CSAGQGLASLEQYF. CDR3 in DNA: TGCAGTGCTGGCCAGGGACTAGCGTCCCTCGAGCAGTACTTC.

This clonotype was detected a few times. V gene TRBV4-1 combines with J gene TRBJ1-4, with TRBD1 matching over 7 bases. The length of the CDR3 is 17 residues. Trimming removed 2 bases from V and 0 bases from J; junction bases left unmatched: 6. Germline values: CDR1 MGHRA, CDR2 YSYEKL. The CDR3 bases are TGCGCCAGCAGCCAAACAGGGGCAGGAGCAACTAATGAAAAACTGTTTTTT. It codes for CASSQTGAGATNEKLFF.

The sample holds a few counts of this clonotype. The chain joins TRBV12-3 or TRBV12-4 to TRBJ2-5, with D possibly matching TRBD2 (7 bases). Trimming stripped 8 bases from V and 5 bases from J, with 18 bases between. The CDR3 length is 14 residues. The chain's CDR3 is CASQEGGPSETQYF. CDR3 coding DNA: TGTGCCAGCCAGGAGGGGGGGCCCAGTGAGACCCAGTACTTC.

The CDR3 DNA sequence: TGCAGTGCGGGGTACAGCTATGGCTACACCTTC. Its translation: CSAGYSYGYTF. V is TRBV20-1 and J is TRBJ1-2; D remains ambiguous. CDR3 length: 11 amino acids. Trimming stripped 6 bases from V and 4 bases from J, with 9 bases between. From germline, CDR1 is DFQATT and CDR2 SNEGSKA (reference sequence).

The rearrangement links TRBV20-1 to TRBJ2-5; no clear D gene. CDR3 size: 10 residues. The V and J ends lost 4 bases and 3 bases respectively, with 3 bases between them. Per the germline V gene, CDR1 is DFQATT and CDR2 is SNEGSKA (reference sequence). The CDR3 nucleotides are TGCAGTGCTAAAGAAGAGACCCAGTACTTC. Protein product: CSAKEETQYF.

This clonotype turned up a few times. In nucleotides, the CDR3 is TGTGCCAGCAGCACCCGGGACTGGAAGGACGAGCAGTACTTC. Protein: CASSTRDWKDEQYF. The chain is built from TRBV7-2 and TRBJ2-7; D is perhaps TRBD2 (6 bases). Germline values: CDR1 SGHTA, CDR2 FQGNSA. V lost 5 bases, J lost 5 bases, and 16 bases lay in between. This CDR3 spans 14 amino acids.